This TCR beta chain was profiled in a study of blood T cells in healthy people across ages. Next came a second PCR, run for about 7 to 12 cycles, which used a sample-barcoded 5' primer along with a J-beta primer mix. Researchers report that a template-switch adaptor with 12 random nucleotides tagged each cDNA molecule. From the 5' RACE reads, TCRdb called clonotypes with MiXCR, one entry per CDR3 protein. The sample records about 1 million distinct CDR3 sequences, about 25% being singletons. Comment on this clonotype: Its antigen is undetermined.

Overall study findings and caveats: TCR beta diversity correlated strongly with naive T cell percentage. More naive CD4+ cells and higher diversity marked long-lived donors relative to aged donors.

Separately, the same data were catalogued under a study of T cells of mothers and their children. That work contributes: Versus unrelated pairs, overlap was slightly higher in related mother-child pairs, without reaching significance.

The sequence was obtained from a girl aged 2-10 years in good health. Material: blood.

The CDR3 DNA reads as TGTGCCAGCAGATCTGCCGACAGGTTAACCTTCTATGGCTACACCTTC. Translated, it gives CASRSADRLTFYGYTF. V usage is TRBV28 and J usage is TRBJ1-2, with D perhaps matching TRBD1 (6 bases). The germline gives CDR1 MDHEN, CDR2 SYDVKM. The CDR3 extends over 16 amino acids. V lost 6 bases and J 4 bases, leaving 21 bases between the germline ends.